The source of this TCR beta chain is a study of blood T cell repertoires in COVID-19. In the source study's methods: Amplifying reference gene primers gave estimates of nucleated cell counts. Repertoires were generated with immunoSEQ multiplex PCR, while TCRdb's copy carries only in-frame clones and drops some. V and J calls and clone size are as listed in that table; D and trimming were resolved from the DNA. Of under 300,000 clones in the sample, approximately 88% were seen once. Germline loops: CDR1 SGHAT, CDR2 FQNNGV. The CDR3 has 14 amino acids. The V gene lost 4 bases and the J gene lost 1 base, with 10 bases spanning the gap.

The TCR was taken from a woman aged 25-40 years with acute or convalescent COVID-19. The genes are TRBV11-2 and TRBJ2-5; D is unclear. The sequencing sample was made of peripheral blood. In DNA form, the CDR3 reads TGTGCCAGCAGCTCGAACAAGTTCCAAGAGACCCAGTACTTC. Translated: CASSSNKFQETQYF.